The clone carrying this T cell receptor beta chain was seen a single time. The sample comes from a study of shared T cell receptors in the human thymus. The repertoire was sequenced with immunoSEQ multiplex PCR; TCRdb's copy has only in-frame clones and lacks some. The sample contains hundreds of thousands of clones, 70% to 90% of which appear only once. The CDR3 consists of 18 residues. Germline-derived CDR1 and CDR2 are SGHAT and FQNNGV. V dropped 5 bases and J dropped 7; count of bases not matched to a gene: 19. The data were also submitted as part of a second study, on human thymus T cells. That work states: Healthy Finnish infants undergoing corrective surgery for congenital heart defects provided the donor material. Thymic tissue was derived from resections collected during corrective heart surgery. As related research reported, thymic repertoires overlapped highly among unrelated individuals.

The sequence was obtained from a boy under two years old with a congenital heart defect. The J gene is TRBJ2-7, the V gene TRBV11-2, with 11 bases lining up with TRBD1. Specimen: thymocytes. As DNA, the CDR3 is TGTGCCAGCAGCCCCCATGGTCCGGACAGGGGGCGACTGAATGAGCAGTACTTC. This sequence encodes CASSPHGPDRGRLNEQYF.